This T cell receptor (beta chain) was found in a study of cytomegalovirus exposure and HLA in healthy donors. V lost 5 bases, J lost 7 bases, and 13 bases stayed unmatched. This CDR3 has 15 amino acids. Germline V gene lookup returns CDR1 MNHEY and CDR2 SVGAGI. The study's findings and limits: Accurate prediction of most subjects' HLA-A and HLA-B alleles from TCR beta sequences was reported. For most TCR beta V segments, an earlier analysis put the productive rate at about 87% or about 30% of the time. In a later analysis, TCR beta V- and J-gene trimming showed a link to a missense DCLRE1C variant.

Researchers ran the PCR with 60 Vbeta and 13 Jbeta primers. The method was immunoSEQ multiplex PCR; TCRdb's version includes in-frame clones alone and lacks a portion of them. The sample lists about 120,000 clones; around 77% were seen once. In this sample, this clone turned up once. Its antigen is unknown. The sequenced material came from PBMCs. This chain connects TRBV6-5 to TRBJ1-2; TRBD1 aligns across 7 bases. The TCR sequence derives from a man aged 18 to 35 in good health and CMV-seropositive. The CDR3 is CASSPGDSLRGGYTF. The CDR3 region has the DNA TGTGCCAGCAGTCCAGGGGACAGCCTTAGGGGTGGCTACACCTTC.